Described below is a single T cell receptor beta chain sequence and its context. This clonotype has a count of ten or more. Its specific antigen is unknown. Per-base qualities were not stored, and no clone one base away is much larger. The sample belongs to a study of T cells in Graves' hyperthyroidism and ophthalmopathy (dated by TCRdb to between 2018 and 2020). For the study in its entirety: Peripheral blood was collected at initial diagnosis, before any treatment. TCR V-J signatures able to tell the groups apart were searched for in a discovery cohort of 90 to 100 patients, of whom 40 to 45 had Graves' ophthalmopathy and 57 had stable Graves' hyperthyroidism. Whether ophthalmopathy could be predicted prospectively was tested in an independent validation cohort made up of 18 to 20 hyperthyroidism patients plus 17 patients who later progressed to ophthalmopathy. The roughly 91 discovery patients were randomly divided into training and test sets at a 7:3 ratio. In addition, the study compared T-cell repertoires in thyroid tissue and in blood from over 5 Graves' hyperthyroidism patients. After blood sampling, hyperthyroidism patients were treated with methimazole at a starting dose of 30 mg daily, and ophthalmopathy patients were treated with high-dose intravenous methylprednisolone. According to the paper, TCR Vbeta CDR3 sequencing was carried out on over 130 peripheral blood samples, which came from 40 to 45 ophthalmopathy, under 80 hyperthyroidism and approximately 17 progressor patients. Overall study results and their limits: In cross-validation, a model built on a 13 V-J signature told ophthalmopathy apart from stable hyperthyroidism with less than 90% sensitivity and roughly 82% specificity, and in testing the same model reached 80%/75%. Most expanded thyroid clonotypes (frequency above 0.001) were also detected in blood, suggesting blood repertoires may reflect thyroid immune responses. During validation, the model predicted progression to ophthalmopathy a median of approximately six months ahead of onset, with almost 71% sensitivity and around 72% specificity. No statistical method was used to set the sample size in advance, and investigators knew the group allocation.

Stable Graves' hyperthyroidism was defined as no progression to ophthalmopathy during 18 months of follow-up. Hyperthyroidism patients were newly diagnosed, with disease duration under 2 months, and aged 18 to 65 years. Any patient with an uncontrolled infection, another autoimmune disease, pregnancy or lactation was excluded. Diagnoses were established on the basis of clinical symptoms, serum thyroxine and TRAb, thyroid ultrasound, and orbital computed tomography. PBMCs were isolated from 10 ml of fresh peripheral blood by Ficoll-Paque density gradient centrifugation. Total RNA was extracted with Trizol reagent, and quality was checked on an Agilent 2100 Bioanalyzer. V is clipped by 3 bases and J by 5 bases, and the sequence between their germline boundaries is 17 bases long. The germline V gene supplies CDR1 MDHEN and CDR2 SYDVKM. The CDR3 starts with the cysteine, ends with the phenylalanine, and has 16 residues. Left in the record is the CDR3 DNA by itself, 48 bases read in frame from the first base.

TCR beta CDR3 regions were amplified from RNA transcripts. The first round of RT-PCR for the TCR CDR3 was performed with the HTBI primer set and the Qiagen OneStep RT-PCR kit. The libraries were constructed in a second round of multiplex PCR and then size-selected and purified. The libraries were sequenced on an Illumina HiSeq2000 using paired-end 100 bp reads. In the paper's pipeline: Raw data were processed with SOAPnuke, discarding reads with adapters, uncalled bases, mean Phred below 15, or no exact constant-primer or identifier match. High-quality paired reads were merged using COPE v1.2.5, and each unique nucleotide sequence was defined as a clonotype. Clonotypes were aligned to IMGT TRBV, TRBD and TRBJ reference segments using MiTCR v1.1. The analysis was restricted to V-J combinations with a frequency above 0.0001, which together covered 98% to 99.2% of the repertoires. The TCS score was defined as F50 (clonal expansion) divided by E x V (chaos), with BLOSUM62-based TCRdist calculated between CDR3 peptides within each V-J. Welch's t-statistics and random forest reduced some 510 V-J features to 13, which were used in a naive Bayes classifier (R e1071). TCRdb itself trimmed the public reads at Q25 with fastp, ran MiXCR and retained productive beta chains. Each entry is one CDR3 protein sequence, shown with its most common DNA and genes. These V and J calls are TCRdb output, not the study's own analysis. This sample gives hundreds of thousands of distinct CDR3 sequences in total; 13% of them show up just once. Jointly, the top ten make up over 8.5% of the sample.

The sequence joins TRBV28 to TRBJ2-1, with the D gene possibly TRBD1 or TRBD2, each one fitting 5 bases. Sequenced sample: blood. This sequence was found in a young woman with Graves' hyperthyroidism. The sequence in DNA is TGTGCCAGCAGTTTGAGGGGTCCCTCGGGCCACAATGAGCAGTTCTTC. Protein translation: CASSLRGPSGHNEQFF.